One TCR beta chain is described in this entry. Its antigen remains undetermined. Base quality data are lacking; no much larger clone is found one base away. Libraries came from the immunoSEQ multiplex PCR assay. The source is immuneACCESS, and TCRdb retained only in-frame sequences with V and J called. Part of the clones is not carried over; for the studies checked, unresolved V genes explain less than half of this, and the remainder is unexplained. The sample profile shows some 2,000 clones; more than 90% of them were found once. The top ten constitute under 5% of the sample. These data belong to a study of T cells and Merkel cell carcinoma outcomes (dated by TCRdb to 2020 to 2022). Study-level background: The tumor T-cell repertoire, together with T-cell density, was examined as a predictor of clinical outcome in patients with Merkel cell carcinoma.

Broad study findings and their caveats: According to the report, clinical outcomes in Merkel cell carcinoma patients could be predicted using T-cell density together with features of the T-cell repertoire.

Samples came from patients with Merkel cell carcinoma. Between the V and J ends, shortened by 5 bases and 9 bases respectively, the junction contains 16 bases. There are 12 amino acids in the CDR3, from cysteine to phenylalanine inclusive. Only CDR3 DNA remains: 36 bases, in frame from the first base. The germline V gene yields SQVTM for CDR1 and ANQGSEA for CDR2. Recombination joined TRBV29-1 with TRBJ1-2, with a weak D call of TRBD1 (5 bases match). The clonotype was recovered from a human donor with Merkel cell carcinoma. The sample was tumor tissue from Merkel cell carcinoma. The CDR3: CSVRLSGMSYTF. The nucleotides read TGCAGCGTTCGGTTATCAGGGATGAGCTACACCTTC. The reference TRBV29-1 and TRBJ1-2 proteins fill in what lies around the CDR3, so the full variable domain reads SAVISQKPSRDICQRGTSLTIQCQVDSQVTMMFWYRQQPGQSLTLIATANQGSEATYESGFVIDKFPISRPNLTFSTLTVSNMSPEDSSIYLCSVRLSGMSYTFGSGTRLTVV.